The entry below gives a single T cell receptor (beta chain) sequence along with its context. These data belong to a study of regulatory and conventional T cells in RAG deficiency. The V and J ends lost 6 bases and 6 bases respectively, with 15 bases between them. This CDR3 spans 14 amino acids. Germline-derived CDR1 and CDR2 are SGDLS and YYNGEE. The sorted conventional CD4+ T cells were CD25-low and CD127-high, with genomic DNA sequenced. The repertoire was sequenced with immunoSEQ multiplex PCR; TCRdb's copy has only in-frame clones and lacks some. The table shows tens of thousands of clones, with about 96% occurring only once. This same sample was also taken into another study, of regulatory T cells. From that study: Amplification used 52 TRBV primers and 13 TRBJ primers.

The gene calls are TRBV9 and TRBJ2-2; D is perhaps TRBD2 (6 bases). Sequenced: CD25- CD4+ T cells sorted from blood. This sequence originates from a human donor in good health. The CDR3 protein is CASKRTGGSGELFF. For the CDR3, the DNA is TGTGCCAGCAAAAGAACCGGAGGGTCCGGGGAGCTGTTTTTT.